Detailed here is one TCR beta chain. Its antigen is undetermined. TCRdb reprocessed the 5' RACE reads with MiXCR, giving one entry per CDR3 protein. The sample lists 450,000 to 600,000 distinct CDR3 sequences; about 17% were seen once. This sample was taken from a study of T cells after yellow fever vaccination. Study conclusions and caveats: After the booster, over 95% of CD4 and about nine tenths of CD8 primary-response clones were re-detected.

The sequencing used PBMCs, collected about 5 days after the first yellow fever vaccination. The TCR sequence derives from a man between 18 and 29 years old who received the YFV17D yellow fever vaccine.

The CDR3 nucleotides are TGTGCCACCAGGCCTAGGGACAGCACTGAAGCTTTCTTT. Its protein product is CATRPRDSTEAFF. This chain connects TRBV15 to TRBJ1-1, with TRBD1 identical over 7 bases. CDR1 and CDR2 from the germline V gene are LNHNV and YYDKDF (reference sequence). CDR3 size: 13 residues. V dropped 6 bases and J dropped 4; count of bases not matched to a gene: 5.